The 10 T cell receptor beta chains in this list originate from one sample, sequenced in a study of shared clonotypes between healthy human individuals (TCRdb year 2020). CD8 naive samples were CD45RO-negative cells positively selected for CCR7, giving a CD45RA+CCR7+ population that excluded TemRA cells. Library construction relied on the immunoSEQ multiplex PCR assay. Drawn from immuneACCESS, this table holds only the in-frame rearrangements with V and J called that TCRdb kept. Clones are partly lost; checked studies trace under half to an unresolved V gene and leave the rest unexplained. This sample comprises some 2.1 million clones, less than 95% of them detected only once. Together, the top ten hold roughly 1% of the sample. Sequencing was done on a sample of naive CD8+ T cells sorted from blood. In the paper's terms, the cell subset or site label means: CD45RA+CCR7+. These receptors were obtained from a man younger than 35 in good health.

CDR3 sequence reads: CASSIVGTGSTEAFF. The CDR3 DNA is TGTGCCAGTAGTATAGTGGGGACAGGGAGCACTGAAGCTTTCTTT. The gene calls are TRBV19 and TRBJ1-1; 9 bases line up with TRBD1. Germline values: CDR1 LNHDA, CDR2 SQIVND (reference sequence). This CDR3 has 15 amino acids. Trimming took 1 base from V and 4 from J; bases not matched to a gene: 4.

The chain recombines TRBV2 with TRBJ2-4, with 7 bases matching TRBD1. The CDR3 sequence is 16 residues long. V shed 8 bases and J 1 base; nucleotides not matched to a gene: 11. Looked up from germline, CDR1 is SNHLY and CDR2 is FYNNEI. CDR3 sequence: CASRPSEGAAKNIQYF. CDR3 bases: TGTGCCAGCCGACCTAGTGAGGGGGCCGCCAAAAACATTCAGTACTTC.

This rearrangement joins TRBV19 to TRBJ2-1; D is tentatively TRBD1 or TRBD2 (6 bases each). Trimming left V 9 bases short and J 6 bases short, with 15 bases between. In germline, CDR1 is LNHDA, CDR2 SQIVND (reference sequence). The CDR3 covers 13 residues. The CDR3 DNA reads TGTGCCAGCACTCATGGAGGGGGCAATGAGCAGTTCTTC. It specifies CASTHGGGNEQFF.

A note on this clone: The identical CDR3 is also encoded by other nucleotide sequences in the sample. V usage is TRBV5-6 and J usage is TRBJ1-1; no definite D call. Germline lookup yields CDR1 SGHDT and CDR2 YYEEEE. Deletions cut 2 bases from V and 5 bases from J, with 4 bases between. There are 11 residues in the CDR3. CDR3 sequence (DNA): TGTGCCAGCAGCTTCGGGACTGAAGCTTTCTTT. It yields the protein CASSFGTEAFF.

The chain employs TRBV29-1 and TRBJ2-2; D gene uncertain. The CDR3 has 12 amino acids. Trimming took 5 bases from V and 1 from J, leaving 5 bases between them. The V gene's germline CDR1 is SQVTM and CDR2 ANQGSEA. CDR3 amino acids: CSVLLNTGELFF. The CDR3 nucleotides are TGCAGCGTTCTTCTGAACACCGGGGAGCTGTTTTTT.

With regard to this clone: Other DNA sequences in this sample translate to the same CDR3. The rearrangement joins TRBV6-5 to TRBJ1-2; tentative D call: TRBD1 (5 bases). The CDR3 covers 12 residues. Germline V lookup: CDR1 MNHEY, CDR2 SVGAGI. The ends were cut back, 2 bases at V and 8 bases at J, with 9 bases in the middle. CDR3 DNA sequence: TGTGCCAGCAGTTACGGGGGTAACGGCTACACCTTC. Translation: CASSYGGNGYTF.

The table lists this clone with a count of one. CDR3 sequence reads: CASSVAGQATEAFF. CDR3 nucleotide sequence: TGTGCCAGCAGCGTAGCGGGACAGGCCACTGAAGCTTTCTTT. This chain connects TRBV9 to TRBJ1-1; 8 bases match TRBD1. Germline CDR1 and CDR2: SGDLS and YYNGEE. The junction had 2 bases not matched to a gene; V was cut back by 0 bases and J by 4 bases. The CDR3 covers 14 residues.

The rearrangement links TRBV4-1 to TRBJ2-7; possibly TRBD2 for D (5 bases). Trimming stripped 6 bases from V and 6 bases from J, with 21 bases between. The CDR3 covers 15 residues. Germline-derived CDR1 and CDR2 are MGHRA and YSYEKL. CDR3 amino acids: CASRLDSTTLAEQYF. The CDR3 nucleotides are TGCGCCAGCAGACTGGACTCCACGACCCTGGCCGAGCAGTACTTC.

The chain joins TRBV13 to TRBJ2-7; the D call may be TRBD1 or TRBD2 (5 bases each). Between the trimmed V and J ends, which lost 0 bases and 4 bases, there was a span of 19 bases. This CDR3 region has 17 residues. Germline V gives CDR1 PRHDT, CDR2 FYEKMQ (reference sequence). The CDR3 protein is CASSLGGEGPLGYEQYF. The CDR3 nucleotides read TGTGCCAGCAGCTTAGGCGGCGAGGGGCCCCTCGGATACGAGCAGTACTTC.

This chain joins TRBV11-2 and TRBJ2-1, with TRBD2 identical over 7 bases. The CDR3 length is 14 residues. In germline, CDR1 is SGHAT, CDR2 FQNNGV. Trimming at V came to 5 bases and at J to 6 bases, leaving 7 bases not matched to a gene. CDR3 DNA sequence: TGTGCCAGCAGCGCGCCTACGGGGGGCAATGAGCAGTTCTTC. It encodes CASSAPTGGNEQFF.